The T cell receptor (beta chain) under discussion was sequenced for a study of control samples from healthy donors and cancer patients. Produced via immunoSEQ multiplex PCR; TCRdb's table is partial and in-frame only. The sample carries over 120,000 clones, about nine tenths recorded once. The V end was cut by 1 base, the J end by 3 bases, with 12 bases between. The CDR3 length is 15 residues. In germline, CDR1 is MDHEN, CDR2 SYDVKM. This clone was detected only once. The chain carries TRBV28 and TRBJ1-1; a possible D gene is TRBD1 (5 bases). The clonotype was recovered from a man under 40 in good health. Sequencing was done on a sample of blood. CDR3 residues: CASSLLRGTDTEAFF. In DNA, the CDR3 is TGTGCCAGCAGTTTATTGCGGGGGACGGACACTGAAGCTTTCTTT.